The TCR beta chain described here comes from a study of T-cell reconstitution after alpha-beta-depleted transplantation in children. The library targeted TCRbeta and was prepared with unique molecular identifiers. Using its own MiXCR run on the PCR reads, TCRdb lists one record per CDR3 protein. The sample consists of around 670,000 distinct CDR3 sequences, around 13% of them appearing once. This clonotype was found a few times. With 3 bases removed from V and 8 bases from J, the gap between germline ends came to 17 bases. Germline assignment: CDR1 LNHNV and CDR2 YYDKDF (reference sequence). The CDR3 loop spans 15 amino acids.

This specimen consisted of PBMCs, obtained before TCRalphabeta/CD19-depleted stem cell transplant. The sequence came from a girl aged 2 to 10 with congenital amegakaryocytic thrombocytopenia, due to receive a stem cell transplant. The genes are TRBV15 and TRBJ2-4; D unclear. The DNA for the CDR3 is TGTGCCACCAGCAGTGGGGTGGTCGTAAAGGACATTCAGTACTTC. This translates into CATSSGVVVKDIQYF.